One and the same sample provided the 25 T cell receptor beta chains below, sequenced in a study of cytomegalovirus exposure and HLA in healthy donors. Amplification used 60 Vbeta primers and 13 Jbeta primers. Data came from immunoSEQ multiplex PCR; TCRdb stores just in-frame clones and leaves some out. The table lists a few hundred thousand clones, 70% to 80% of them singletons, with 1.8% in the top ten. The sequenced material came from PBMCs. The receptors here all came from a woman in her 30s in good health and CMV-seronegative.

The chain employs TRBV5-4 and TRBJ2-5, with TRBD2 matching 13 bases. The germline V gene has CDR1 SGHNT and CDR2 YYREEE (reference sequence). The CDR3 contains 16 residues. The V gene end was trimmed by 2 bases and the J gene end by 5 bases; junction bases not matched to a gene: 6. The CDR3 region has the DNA TGTGCCAGCAGCTTCAAGACTAGCGGGAGGATGGAGACCCAGTACTTC. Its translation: CASSFKTSGRMETQYF.

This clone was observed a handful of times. The CDR3, as DNA: TGTGCCAGCAGCTCAGCGTACAATGAGCAGTTCTTC. As protein: CASSSAYNEQFF. The chain carries TRBV5-4 and TRBJ2-1, with unresolved D. Germline V CDR1 and CDR2: SGHNT, YYREEE (reference sequence). The CDR3 has 12 residues. The germline V and J ends were trimmed by 3 bases and 4 bases, with 5 bases remaining between them.

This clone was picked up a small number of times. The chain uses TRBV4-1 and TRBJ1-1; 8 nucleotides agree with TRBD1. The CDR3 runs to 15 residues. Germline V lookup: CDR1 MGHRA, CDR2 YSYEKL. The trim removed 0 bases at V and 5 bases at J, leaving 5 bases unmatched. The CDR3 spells CASSQDPGGFTEAFF. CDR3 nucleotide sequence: TGCGCCAGCAGCCAAGATCCAGGGGGCTTTACTGAAGCTTTCTTT.

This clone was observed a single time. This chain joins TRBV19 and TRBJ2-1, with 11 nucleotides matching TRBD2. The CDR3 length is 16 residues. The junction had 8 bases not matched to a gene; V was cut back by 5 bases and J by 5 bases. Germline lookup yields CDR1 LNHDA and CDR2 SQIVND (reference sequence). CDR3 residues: CASSATGLAGHNEQFF. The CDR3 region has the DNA TGTGCCAGTAGTGCGACCGGACTAGCGGGTCACAATGAGCAGTTCTTC.

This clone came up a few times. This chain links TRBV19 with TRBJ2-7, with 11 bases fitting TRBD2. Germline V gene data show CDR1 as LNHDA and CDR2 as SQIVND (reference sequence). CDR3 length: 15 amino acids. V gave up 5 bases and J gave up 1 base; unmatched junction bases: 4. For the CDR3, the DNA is TGTGCCAGTAGTGCCGGGACTAGCGGATCCTACGAGCAGTACTTC. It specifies CASSAGTSGSYEQYF.

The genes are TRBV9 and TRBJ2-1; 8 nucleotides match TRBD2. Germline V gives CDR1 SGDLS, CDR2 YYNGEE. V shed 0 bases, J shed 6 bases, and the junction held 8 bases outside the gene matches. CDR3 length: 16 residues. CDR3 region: CASSVVGAGVGNEQFF. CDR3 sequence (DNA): TGTGCCAGCAGCGTAGTGGGAGCGGGAGTAGGCAATGAGCAGTTCTTC.

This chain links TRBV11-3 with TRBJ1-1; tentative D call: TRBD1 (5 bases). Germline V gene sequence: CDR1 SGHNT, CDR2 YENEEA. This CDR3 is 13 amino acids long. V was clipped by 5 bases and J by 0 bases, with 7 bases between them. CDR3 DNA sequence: TGTGCCAGCAGCCGGACAATGAACACTGAAGCTTTCTTT. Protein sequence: CASSRTMNTEAFF.

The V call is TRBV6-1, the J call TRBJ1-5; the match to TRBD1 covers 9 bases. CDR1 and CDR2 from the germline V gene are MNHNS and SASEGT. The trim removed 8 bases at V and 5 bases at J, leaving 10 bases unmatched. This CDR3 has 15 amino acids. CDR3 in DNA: TGTGCCAGCTGCCGGGACAGGGTTCCCGATCAGCCCCAGCATTTT. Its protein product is CASCRDRVPDQPQHF.

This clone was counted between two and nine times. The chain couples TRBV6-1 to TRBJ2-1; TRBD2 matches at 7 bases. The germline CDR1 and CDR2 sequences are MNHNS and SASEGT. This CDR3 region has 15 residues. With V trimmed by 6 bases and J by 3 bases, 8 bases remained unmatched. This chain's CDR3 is CASRGGESFYNEQFF. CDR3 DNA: TGTGCCAGCAGGGGGGGGGAATCCTTCTACAATGAGCAGTTCTTC.

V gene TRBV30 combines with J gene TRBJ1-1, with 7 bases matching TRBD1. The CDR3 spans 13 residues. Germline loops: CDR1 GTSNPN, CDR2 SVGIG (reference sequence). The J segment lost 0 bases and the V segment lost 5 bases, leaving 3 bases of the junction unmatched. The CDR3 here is CAWGGQLNTEAFF. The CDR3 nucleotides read TGTGCCTGGGGGGGACAGTTGAACACTGAAGCTTTCTTT.

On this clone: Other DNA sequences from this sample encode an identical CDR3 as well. The CDR3: CASSVGGGSSYNEQFF. The CDR3 DNA follows: TGTGCCAGCAGCGTTGGGGGGGGAAGCTCCTACAATGAGCAGTTCTTC. The chain joins TRBV9 to TRBJ2-1; 7 bases align to TRBD2. Looked up from germline, CDR1 is SGDLS and CDR2 is YYNGEE. Germline trimming cut 2 bases from V and 0 bases from J; bases unmatched to any gene: 5. The CDR3 covers 16 residues.

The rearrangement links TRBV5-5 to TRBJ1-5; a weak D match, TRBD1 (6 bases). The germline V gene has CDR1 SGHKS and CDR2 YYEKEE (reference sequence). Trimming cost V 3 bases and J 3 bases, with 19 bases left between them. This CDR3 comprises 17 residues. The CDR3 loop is CASSYLQGSIPNQPQHF. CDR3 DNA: TGTGCCAGCAGCTATCTACAGGGTTCGATCCCCAATCAGCCCCAGCATTTT. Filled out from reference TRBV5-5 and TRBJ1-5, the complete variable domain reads DAGVTQSPTHLIKTRGQQVTLRCSPISGHKSVSWYQQVLGQGPQFIFQYYEKEERGRGNFPDRFSARQFPNYSSELNVNALLLGDSALYLCASSYLQGSIPNQPQHFGDGTRLSIL.

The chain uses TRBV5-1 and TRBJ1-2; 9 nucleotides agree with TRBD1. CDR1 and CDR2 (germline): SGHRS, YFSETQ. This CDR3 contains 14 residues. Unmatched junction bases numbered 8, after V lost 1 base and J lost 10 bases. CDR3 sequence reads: CASSLTTGGSYYTF. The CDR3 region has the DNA TGCGCCAGCAGCTTGACGACAGGGGGAAGTTACTACACCTTC. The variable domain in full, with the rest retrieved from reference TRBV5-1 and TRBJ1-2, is KAGVTQTPRYLIKTRGQQVTLSCSPISGHRSVSWYQQTPGQGLQFLFEYFSETQRNKGNFPGRFSGRQFSNSRSEMNVSTLELGDSALYLCASSLTTGGSYYTFGSGTRLTVV.

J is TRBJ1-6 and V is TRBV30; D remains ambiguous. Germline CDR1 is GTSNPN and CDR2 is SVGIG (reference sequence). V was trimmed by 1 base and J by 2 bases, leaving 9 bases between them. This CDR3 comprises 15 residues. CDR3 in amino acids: CAWSAQLTYNSPLHF. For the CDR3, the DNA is TGTGCCTGGAGTGCGCAGTTAACCTATAATTCACCCCTCCACTTT.

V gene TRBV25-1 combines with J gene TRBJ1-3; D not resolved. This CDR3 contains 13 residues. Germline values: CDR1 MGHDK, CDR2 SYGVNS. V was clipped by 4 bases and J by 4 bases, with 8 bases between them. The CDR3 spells CASSGPGGNTIYF. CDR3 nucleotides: TGTGCCAGCAGTGGACCGGGGGGAAACACCATATATTTT. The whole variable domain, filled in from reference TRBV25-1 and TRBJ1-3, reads EADIYQTPRYLVIGTGKKITLECSQTMGHDKMYWYQQDPGMELHLIHYSYGVNSTEKGDLSSESTVSRIRTEHFPLTLESARPSHTSQYLCASSGPGGNTIYFGEGSWLTVV.

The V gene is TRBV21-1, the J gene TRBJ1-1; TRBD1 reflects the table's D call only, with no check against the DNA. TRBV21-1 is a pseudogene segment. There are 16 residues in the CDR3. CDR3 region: CASSKGAKGLSTEAFF. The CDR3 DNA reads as TGTGCCAGCAGCAAAGGGGCGAAGGGGCTGAGTACTGAAGCTTTCTTT.

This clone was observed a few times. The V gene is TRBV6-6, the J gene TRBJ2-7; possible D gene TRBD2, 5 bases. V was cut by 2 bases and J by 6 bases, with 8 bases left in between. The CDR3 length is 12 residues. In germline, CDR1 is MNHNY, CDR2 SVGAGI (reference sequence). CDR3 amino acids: CASSYRGTEQYF. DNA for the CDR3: TGTGCCAGCAGTTACCGGGGTACCGAGCAGTACTTC.

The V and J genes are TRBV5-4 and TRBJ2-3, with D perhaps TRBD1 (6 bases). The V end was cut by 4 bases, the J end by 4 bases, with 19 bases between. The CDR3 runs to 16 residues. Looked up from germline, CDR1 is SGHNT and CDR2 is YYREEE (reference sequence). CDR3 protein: CASSVRGWGLADTQYF. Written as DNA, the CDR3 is TGTGCCAGCAGCGTTCGGGGATGGGGGCTCGCAGATACGCAGTATTTT.

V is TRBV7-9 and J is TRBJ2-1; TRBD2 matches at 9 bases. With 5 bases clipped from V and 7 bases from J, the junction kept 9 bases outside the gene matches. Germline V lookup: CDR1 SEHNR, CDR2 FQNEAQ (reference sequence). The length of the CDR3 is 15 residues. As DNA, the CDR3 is TGTGCCAGCAGCCCGACTAGCGGACTAGGAAATGAGCAGTTCTTC. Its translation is CASSPTSGLGNEQFF.

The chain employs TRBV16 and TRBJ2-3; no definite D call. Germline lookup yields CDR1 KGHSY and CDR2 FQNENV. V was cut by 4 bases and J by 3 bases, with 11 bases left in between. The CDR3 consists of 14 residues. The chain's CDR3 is CASSLPGGTDTQYF. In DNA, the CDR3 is TGTGCCAGCAGCCTCCCGGGTGGGACAGATACGCAGTATTTT.

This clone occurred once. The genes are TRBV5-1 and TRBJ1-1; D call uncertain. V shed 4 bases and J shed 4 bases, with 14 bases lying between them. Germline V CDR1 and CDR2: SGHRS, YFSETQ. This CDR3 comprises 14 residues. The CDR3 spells CASSRERAGTEAFF. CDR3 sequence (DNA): TGCGCCAGCAGCCGCGAGAGGGCCGGCACTGAAGCTTTCTTT.

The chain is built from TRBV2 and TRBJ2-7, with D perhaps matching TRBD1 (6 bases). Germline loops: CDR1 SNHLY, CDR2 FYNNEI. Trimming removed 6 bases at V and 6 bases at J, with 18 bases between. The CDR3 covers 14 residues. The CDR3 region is CASRDRDKFAEQYF. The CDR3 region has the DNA TGTGCCAGCAGGGACCGGGACAAGTTCGCCGAGCAGTACTTC.

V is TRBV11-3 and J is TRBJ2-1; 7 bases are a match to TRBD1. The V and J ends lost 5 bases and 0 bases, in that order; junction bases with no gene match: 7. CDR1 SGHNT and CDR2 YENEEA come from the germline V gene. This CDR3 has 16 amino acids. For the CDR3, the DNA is TGTGCCAGCAGCCCCCGGACAGGCCACTCCTACAATGAGCAGTTCTTC. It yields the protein CASSPRTGHSYNEQFF.

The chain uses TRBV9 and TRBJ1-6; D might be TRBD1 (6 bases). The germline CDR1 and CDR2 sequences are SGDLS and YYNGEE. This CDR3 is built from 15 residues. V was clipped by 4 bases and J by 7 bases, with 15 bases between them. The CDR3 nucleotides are TGTGCCAGCAGCCCCAGGGGAGGGGACAATTCACCCCTCCACTTT. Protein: CASSPRGGDNSPLHF.

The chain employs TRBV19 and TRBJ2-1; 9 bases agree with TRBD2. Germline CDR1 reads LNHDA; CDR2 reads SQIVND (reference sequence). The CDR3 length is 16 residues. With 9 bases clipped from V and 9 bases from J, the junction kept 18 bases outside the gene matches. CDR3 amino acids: CASLSLGSSGIGEQFF. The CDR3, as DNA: TGTGCCAGCCTCTCCCTTGGGTCTAGCGGGATTGGTGAGCAGTTCTTC.